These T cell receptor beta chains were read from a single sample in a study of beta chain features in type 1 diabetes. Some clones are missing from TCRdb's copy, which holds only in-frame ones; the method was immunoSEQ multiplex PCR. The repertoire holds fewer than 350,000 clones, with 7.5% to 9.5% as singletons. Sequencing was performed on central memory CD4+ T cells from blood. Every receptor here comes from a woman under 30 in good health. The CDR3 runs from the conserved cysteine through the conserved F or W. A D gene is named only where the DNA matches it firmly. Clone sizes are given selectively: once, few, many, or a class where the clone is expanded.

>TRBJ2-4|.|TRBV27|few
TGTGCCAGCACCCCTAAGGGGAGCCTGTTAGCCAAAAACATTCAGTACTTC
CASTPKGSLLAKNIQYF
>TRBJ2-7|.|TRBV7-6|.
TGTGCCAGCAGCCCCCGAGAAGACGAGCAGTACTTC
CASSPREDEQYF
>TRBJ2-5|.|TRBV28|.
TGTGCCAGCAGTTTAGGGGGACAAGAGACCCAGTACTTC
CASSLGGQETQYF
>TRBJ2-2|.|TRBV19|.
TGTGCCAGTAGTCACGGCGGGATCAACACCGGGGAGCTGTTTTTT
CASSHGGINTGELFF
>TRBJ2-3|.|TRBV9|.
TGTGCCAGCAGCGAGGGTCGGAATACGCAGTATTTT
CASSEGRNTQYF
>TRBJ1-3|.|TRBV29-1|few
TGCAGCGTTGCCGAGACAGCTGGAAACACCATATATTTT
CSVAETAGNTIYF
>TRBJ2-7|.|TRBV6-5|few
TGTGCCAGCAGACCCGGACCGGGCGAGCAGTACTTC
CASRPGPGEQYF
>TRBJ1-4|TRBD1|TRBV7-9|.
TGTGCCAGCATCCTGACAGGGGGGAATGAAAAACTGTTTTTT
CASILTGGNEKLFF
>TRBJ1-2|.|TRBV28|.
TGTGCCAGCAGTTTAGAGCACAGGGAGGGTGGCTACACCTTC
CASSLEHREGGYTF
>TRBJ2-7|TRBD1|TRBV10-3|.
TGTGCCATCAGTGAGTCGGGACAGGGGGAGAGGGAGCAGTACTTC
CAISESGQGEREQYF
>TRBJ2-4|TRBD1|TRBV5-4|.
TGTGCCAGCAGCTCTTCACAGGGGGCCAAAAACATTCAGTACTTC
CASSSSQGAKNIQYF
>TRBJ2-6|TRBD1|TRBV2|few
TGTGCCAGCAGGACAGGGACCGGGGCCAACGTCCTGACTTTC
CASRTGTGANVLTF
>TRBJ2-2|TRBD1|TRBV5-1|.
TGCGCCAGCAGCGCGGACAGGGCGAACACCGGGGAGCTGTTTTTT
CASSADRANTGELFF
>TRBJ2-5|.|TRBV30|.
TGTGCCTGGGGGACGGGGGTTCAAGAGACCCAGTACTTC
CAWGTGVQETQYF
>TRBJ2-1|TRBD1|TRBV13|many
TGTGCCAGCAGGGTAACACAGGGGTACAATGAGCAGTTCTTC
CASRVTQGYNEQFF
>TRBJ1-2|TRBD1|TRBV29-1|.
TGCAGCGTTGAACCCAACAGGGGTCGCTATGGCTACACCTTC
CSVEPNRGRYGYTF
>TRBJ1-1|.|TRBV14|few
TGTGCCAGCAGCCAACGGGGGGCCCTGAACACTGAAGCTTTCTTT
CASSQRGALNTEAFF
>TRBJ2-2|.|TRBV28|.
TGTGCCAGCAGTTTTGCGCGGAAAAACACCGGGGAGCTGTTTTTT
CASSFARKNTGELFF
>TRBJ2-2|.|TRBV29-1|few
TGCAGCGTTGAGGGTGGGGTTAAGACCGGGGAGCTGTTTTTT
CSVEGGVKTGELFF
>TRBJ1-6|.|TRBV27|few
TGTGCCAGCAAGACGGGTTATTCACCCCTCCACTTT
CASKTGYSPLHF
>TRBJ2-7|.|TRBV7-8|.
TGTGCCAGCAGTCTCACAGCGGAGAGCTCCTACGAGCAGTACTTC
CASSLTAESSYEQYF
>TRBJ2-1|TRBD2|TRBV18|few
TGTGCCAGCTCGTTCTGGACTAGCGGCGGCTACAATGAGCAGTTCTTC
CASSFWTSGGYNEQFF
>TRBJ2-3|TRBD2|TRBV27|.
TGTGCCAGCAGTCGAACCGGGACTAGCGGGGGGGTTTATACGCAGTATTTT
CASSRTGTSGGVYTQYF
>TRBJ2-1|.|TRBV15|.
TGTGCCACCAGCAGCCTCAGGGTTGGATACAATGAGCAGTTCTTC
CATSSLRVGYNEQFF
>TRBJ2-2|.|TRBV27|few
TGTGCCAGCAGTTTACGAGGGGGGGGATCGCTCTTCGCGAACACCGGGGAGCTGTTTTTT
CASSLRGGGSLFANTGELFF
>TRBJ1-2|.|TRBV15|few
TGTGCCACCAGCAGAGGACAGGCTCGCTATGGCTACACCTTC
CATSRGQARYGYTF
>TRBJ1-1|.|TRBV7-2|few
TGTGCCAGCAGCTCGGCGGGCTTCCACACTGAAGCTTTCTTT
CASSSAGFHTEAFF
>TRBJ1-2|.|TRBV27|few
TGTGCCAGCCACCCGTCGGGGGAGACCTATGGCTACACCTTC
CASHPSGETYGYTF
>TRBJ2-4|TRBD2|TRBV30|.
TGTGCCGGGAGGGGAGACGGAGCCAAAAACATTCAGTACTTC
CAGRGDGAKNIQYF
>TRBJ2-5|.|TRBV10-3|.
TGTGCCATCAGTGGGTCAGGGGCGGGTGGTCGACAAGAGACCCAGTACTTC
CAISGSGAGGRQETQYF
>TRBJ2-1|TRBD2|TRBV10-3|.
TGTGCCATCAGCGGTAACAAGCGGGGGTCCTACAATGAGCAGTTCTTC
CAISGNKRGSYNEQFF
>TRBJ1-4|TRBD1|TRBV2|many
TGTGCCAGCAGGGGACAGCCCGGTGATGAAAAACTGTTTTTT
CASRGQPGDEKLFF
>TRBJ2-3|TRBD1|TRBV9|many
TGTGCCAGCAGCGCAAGACAGGGAACCCTCACAGATACGCAGTATTTT
CASSARQGTLTDTQYF
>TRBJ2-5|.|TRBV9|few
TGTGCCAGCAGCGTAGCCCGGGGAGGTGAGACCCAGTACTTC
CASSVARGGETQYF
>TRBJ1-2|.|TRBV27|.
TGTGCCAGCAGTTTACTGGGCCGGGGGGTCGGCTACACCTTC
CASSLLGRGVGYTF
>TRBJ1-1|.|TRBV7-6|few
TGTGCCAGCAGCTCCTACAGGGACACTGAAGCTTTCTTT
CASSSYRDTEAFF
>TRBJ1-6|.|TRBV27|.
TGTGCCAGCGGTCAGGGCTCGACGCTTCTTGCCCTCCACTTT
CASGQGSTLLALHF
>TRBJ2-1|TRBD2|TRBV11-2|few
TGTGCCAGCAGCATAGCGGGGGGGAGGTCCTACAATGAGCAGTTCTTC
CASSIAGGRSYNEQFF
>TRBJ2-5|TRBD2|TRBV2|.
TGTGCCAGCAGTGGCGGGAGCTGGCGTTGGGAGACCCAGTACTTC
CASSGGSWRWETQYF
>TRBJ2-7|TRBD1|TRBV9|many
TGTGCCAGCAGCGCACAGGGGCGCCCCTACGAGCAGTACTTC
CASSAQGRPYEQYF
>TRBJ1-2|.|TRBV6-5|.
TGTGCCAGCAGTTACTCGGGCCAACGCTATGGCTACACCTTC
CASSYSGQRYGYTF
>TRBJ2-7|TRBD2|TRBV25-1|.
TGTGCCAGCAGTGAAATGAGGCTAGCGGGGGCCCTCGAGCAGTACTTC
CASSEMRLAGALEQYF
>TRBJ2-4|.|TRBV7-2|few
TGTGCCAGCAGCTTACGGGGGGCCAAAAACATTCAGTACTTC
CASSLRGAKNIQYF
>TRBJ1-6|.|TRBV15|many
TGTGCCACCAGCGTGGGCGAGGGTTCACCCCTCCACTTT
CATSVGEGSPLHF
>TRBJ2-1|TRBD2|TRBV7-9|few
TGTGCCAGCAGCAGGCTAGCGGGAGTTTTCCATGAGCAGTTCTTC
CASSRLAGVFHEQFF
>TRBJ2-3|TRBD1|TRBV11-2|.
TGTGCCAGCAGCACGCCCCGGACAGGGGGTACGCAGTATTTT
CASSTPRTGGTQYF
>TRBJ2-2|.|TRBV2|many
TGTGCCAGCAGTGGCTCGTTCACCGGGGAGCTGTTTTTT
CASSGSFTGELFF
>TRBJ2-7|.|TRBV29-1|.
TGCAGCGCAGGTACAGGGAACGAGCAGTACTTC
CSAGTGNEQYF
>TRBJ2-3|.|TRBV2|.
TGTGCCAGCAGTGAAAACCCCGGTAGCACAGATACGCAGTATTTT
CASSENPGSTDTQYF
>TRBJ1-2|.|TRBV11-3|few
TGTGCCAGCAGCTTAGCAGAAGTAACTTATGGCTACACCTTC
CASSLAEVTYGYTF